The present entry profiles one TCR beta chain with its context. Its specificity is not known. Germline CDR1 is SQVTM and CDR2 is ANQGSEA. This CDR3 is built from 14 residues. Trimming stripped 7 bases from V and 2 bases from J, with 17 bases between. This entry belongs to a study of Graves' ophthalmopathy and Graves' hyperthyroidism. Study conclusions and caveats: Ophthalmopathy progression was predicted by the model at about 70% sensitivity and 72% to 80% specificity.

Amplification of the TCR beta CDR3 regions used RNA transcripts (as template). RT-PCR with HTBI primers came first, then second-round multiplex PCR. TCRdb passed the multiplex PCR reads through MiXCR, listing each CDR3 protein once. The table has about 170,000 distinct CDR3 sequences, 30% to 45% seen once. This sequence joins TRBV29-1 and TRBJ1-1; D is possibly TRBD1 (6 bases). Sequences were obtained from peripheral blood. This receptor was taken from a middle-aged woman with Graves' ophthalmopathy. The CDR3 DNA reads TGCAGCGGGATAGGACAGTGGGGAAACACTGAAGCTTTCTTT. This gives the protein CSGIGQWGNTEAFF.